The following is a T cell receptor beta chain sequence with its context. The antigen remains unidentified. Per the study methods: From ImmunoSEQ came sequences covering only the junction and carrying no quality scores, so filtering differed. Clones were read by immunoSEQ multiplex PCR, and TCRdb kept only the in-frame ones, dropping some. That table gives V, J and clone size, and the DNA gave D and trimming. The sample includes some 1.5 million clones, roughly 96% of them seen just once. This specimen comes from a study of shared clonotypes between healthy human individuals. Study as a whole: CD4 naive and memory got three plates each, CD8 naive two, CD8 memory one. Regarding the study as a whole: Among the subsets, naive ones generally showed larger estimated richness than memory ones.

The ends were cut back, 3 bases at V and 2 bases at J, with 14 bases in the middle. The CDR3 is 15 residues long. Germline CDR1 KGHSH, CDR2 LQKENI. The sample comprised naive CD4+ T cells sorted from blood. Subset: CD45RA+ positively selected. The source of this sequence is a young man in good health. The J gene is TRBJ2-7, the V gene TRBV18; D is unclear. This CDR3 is CASSPTRSQTYEQYF. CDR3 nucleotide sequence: TGTGCCAGCTCACCCACACGTTCCCAGACCTACGAGCAGTACTTC. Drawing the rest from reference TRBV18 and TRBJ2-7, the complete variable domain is NAGVMQNPRHLVRRRGQEARLRCSPMKGHSHVYWYRQLPEEGLKFMVYLQKENIIDESGMPKERFSAEFPKEGPSILRIQQVVRGDSAAYFCASSPTRSQTYEQYFGPGTRLTVT.